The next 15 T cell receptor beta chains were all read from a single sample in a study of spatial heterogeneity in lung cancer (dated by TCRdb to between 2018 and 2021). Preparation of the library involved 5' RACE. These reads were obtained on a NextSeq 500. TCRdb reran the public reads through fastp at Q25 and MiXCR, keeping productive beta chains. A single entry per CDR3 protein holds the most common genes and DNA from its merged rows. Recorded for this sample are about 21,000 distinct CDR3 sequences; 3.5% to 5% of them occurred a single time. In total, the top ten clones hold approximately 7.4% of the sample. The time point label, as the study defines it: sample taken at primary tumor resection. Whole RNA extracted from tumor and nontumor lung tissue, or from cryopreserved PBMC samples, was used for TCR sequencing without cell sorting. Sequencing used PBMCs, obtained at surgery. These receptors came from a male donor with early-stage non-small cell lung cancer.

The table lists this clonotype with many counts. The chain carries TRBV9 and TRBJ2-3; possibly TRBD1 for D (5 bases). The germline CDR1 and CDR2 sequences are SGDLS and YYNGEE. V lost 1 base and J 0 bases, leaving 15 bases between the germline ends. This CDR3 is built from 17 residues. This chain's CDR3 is CASSVSPRSGSTDTQYF. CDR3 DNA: TGTGCCAGCAGCGTAAGCCCAAGGTCAGGGAGCACAGATACGCAGTATTTT.

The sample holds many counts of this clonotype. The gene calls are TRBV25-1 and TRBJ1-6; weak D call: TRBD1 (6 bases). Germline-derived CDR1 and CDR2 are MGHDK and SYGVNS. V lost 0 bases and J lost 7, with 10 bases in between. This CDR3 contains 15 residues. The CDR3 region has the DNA TGTGCCAGCAGTGAATATACAGGGAACAATTCACCCCTCCACTTT. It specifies CASSEYTGNNSPLHF. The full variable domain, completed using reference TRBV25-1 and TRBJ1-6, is EADIYQTPRYLVIGTGKKITLECSQTMGHDKMYWYQQDPGMELHLIHYSYGVNSTEKGDLSSESTVSRIRTEHFPLTLESARPSHTSQYLCASSEYTGNNSPLHFGNGTRLTVT.

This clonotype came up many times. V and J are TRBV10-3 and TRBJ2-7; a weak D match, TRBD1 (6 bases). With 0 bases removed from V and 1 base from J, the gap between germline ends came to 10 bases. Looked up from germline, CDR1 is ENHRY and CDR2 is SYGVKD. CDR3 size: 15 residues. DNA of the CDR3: TGTGCCATCAGTGAGTCGCAGGGGCGATCCTACGAGCAGTACTTC. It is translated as CAISESQGRSYEQYF.

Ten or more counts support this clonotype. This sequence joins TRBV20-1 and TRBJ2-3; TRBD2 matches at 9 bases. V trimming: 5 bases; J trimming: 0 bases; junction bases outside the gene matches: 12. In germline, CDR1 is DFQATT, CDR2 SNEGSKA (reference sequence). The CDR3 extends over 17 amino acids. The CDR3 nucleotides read TGCAGTGCTCCCTTTGCGCGGGGGGGCCTAAGCACAGATACGCAGTATTTT. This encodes CSAPFARGGLSTDTQYF.

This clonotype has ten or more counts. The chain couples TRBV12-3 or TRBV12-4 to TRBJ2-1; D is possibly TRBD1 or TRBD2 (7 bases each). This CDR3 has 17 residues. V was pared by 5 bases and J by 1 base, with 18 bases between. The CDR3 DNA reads TGTGCCAGCAGTGCTCGCGGGGGACAGCCTTCCTACAATGAGCAGTTCTTC. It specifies CASSARGGQPSYNEQFF.

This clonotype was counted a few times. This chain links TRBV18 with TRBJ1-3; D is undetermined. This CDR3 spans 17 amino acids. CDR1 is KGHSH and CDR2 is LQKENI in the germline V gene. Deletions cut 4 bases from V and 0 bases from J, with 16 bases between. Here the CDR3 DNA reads TGTGCCAGCTCACTAGGTCGGACTGGCAACTCTGGAAACACCATATATTTT. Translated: CASSLGRTGNSGNTIYF. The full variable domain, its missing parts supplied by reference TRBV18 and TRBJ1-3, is NAGVMQNPRHLVRRRGQEARLRCSPMKGHSHVYWYRQLPEEGLKFMVYLQKENIIDESGMPKERFSAEFPKEGPSILRIQQVVRGDSAAYFCASSLGRTGNSGNTIYFGEGSWLTVV.

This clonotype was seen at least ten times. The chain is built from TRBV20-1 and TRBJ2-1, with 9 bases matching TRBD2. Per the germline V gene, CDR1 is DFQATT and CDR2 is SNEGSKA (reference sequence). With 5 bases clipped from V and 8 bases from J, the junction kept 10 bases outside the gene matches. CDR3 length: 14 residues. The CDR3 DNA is TGCAGTGCTCCTAGCGGGACCCACCGGGATGAGCAGTTCTTC. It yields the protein CSAPSGTHRDEQFF.

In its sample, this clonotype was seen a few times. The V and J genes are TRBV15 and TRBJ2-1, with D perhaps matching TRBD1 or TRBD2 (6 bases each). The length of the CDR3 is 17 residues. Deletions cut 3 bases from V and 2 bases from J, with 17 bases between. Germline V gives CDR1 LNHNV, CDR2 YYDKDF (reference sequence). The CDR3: CATSRLGGTKAYNEQFF. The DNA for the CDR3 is TGTGCCACCAGCAGGTTAGGGGGGACGAAAGCCTACAATGAGCAGTTCTTC.

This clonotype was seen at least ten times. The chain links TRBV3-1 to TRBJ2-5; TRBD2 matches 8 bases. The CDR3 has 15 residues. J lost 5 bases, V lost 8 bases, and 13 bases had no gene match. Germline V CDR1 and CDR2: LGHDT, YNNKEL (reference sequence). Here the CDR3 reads CASSQRGPRGETQYF. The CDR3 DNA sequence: TGTGCCAGCTCCCAGCGGGGGCCGCGGGGGGAGACCCAGTACTTC.

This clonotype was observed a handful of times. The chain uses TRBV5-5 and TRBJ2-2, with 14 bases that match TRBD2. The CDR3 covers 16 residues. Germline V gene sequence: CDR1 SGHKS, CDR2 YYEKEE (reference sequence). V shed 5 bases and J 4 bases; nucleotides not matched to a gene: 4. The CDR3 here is CASRLGLAGATGELFF. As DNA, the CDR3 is TGTGCCAGCAGACTGGGACTAGCGGGAGCCACCGGGGAGCTGTTTTTT.

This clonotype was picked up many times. CDR3 sequence (DNA): TGTGCCAGCAGTTTGTCGGGTTCGGCGGATACGCAGTATTTT. Residues: CASSLSGSADTQYF. The chain links TRBV12-3 or TRBV12-4 to TRBJ2-3; D unresolved. The CDR3 extends over 14 amino acids. Trimming removed 3 bases at V and 6 bases at J, with 13 bases between.

CDR3 coding DNA: TGTGCCAGCAGTACTTCTGGACAGTTTGATGGCTACACCTTC. Translating gives CASSTSGQFDGYTF. This chain links TRBV12-3 or TRBV12-4 with TRBJ1-2, with D perhaps matching TRBD1 (6 bases). Trimming shortened V by 5 bases and J by 6 bases, and 16 bases separated the two germline ends. The CDR3 extends over 14 amino acids.

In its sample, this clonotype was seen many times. The CDR3 DNA follows: TGCAGCGTTGTGGTCGACAGGGCGGTTGGCTACACCTTC. It specifies CSVVVDRAVGYTF. This rearrangement joins TRBV29-1 to TRBJ1-2; TRBD1 agrees at 7 bases. Germline CDR1 reads SQVTM; CDR2 reads ANQGSEA. V shed 4 bases and J 7 bases; nucleotides not matched to a gene: 9. The CDR3 is 13 amino acids.

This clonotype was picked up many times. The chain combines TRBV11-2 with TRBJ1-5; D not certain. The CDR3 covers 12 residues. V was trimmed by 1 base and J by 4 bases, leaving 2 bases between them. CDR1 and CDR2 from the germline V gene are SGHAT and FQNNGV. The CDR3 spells CASSLANQPQHF. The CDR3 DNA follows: TGTGCCAGCAGCTTAGCAAATCAGCCCCAGCATTTT.

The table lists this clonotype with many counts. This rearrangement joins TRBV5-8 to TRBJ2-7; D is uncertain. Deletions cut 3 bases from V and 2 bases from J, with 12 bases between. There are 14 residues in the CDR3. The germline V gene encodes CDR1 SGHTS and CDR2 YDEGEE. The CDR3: CASSSITSTYEQYF. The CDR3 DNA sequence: TGTGCCAGCAGCTCGATTACATCGACCTACGAGCAGTACTTC. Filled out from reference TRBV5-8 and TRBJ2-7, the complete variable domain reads EAGVTQSPTHLIKTRGQQATLRCSPISGHTSVYWYQQALGLGLQFLLWYDEGEERNRGNFPPRFSGRQFPNYSSELNVNALELEDSALYLCASSSITSTYEQYFGPGTRLTVT.